The T cell receptor beta chain described here comes from a study of beta chain features in type 1 diabetes. Overall study results and limits: Shortening that was moderate but significant affected the TCRB CDR3s of Type 1 diabetes patients in all four CD4+ subsets.

V dropped 5 bases and J dropped 1 base, with 14 bases sitting between them. The CDR3 length is 15 residues. Germline V gene sequence: CDR1 SGHVS, CDR2 FNYEAQ. Worth noting for this clone: Its specificity is not known.

Sequencing targeted expressed TCRB transcripts, as all isolated RNA had been reverse transcribed. The data were produced by immunoSEQ multiplex PCR, yet TCRdb's version contains in-frame clones alone and is incomplete. The data contain 600,000 to 700,000 clones, around 11% of them seen just once; the ten biggest clones take up 0.095% to 0.15%. The sample taken for sequencing was naive CD4+ T cells from blood. The gene calls are TRBV7-6 and TRBJ1-1, with D uncertain. The sequence came from a man between 25 and 39 years old with type 1 diabetes. The CDR3 protein is CASSRGTVPNTEAFF. The CDR3 nucleotides are TGTGCCAGCAGCCGAGGAACGGTACCGAACACTGAAGCTTTCTTT.